Many counts were recorded for the clone carrying this TCR beta chain. What it binds is not known. Relative to the germline gene, one junction end is altered; a read error may explain this. TCRdb recomputed clones from the PCR reads via MiXCR. The sample holds about 53,000 clones; approximately 22% are singletons and the top ten take about 4.1%. The entry originates in a study of metastatic and nonmetastatic thyroid tumors. Findings of the study overall: Reported TCR beta diversity, measured in blood and tumor, was significantly higher for malignant thyroid tumors than for benign nodules.

No patient had received any treatment before thyroid surgery. There are 16 residues in the CDR3. Germline V CDR1 and CDR2: MNHNY, SVGAGI (reference sequence). This chain joins TRBV6-6 and TRBJ2-1; D is perhaps TRBD2 (6 bases). Material for sequencing was blood. The TCR was taken from a female donor with papillary thyroid cancer or a benign thyroid nodule (not recorded which). Some clones in this sample may be carry-over from other donors' samples. The CDR3 region has the DNA TGTGTCAGCAGTTACTCGACGACGGGAGTCGGCAATGAGCAGTTCTTC. Translating gives CVSSYSTTGVGNEQFF.